This T cell receptor beta chain is from a study of CD8 T cells in Susac syndrome. Germline CDR1 reads MGHDK; CDR2 reads SYGVNS. The CDR3 totals 14 residues. Trimming pared 3 bases from V and 6 bases from J, leaving 13 bases between. RNA in amounts of roughly 0.5 to 1 ug was reverse transcribed with random hexamers. MiXCR, run by TCRdb on the immunoSEQ multiplex PCR reads, gives a single entry per CDR3 protein. Here the sample spans 150,000 to 200,000 distinct CDR3 sequences, roughly 94% being singletons. Sequencing was done on a sample of CD8+ T cells from PBMCs. J is TRBJ2-3 and V is TRBV25-1; D might be TRBD1 or TRBD2, each matching 6 bases. The clonotype originates from a human donor with Susac syndrome. The CDR3 nucleotides are TGTGCCAGCAGTGAGCCTGGAGGGGGTGATACGCAGTATTTT. Translating it yields CASSEPGGGDTQYF.